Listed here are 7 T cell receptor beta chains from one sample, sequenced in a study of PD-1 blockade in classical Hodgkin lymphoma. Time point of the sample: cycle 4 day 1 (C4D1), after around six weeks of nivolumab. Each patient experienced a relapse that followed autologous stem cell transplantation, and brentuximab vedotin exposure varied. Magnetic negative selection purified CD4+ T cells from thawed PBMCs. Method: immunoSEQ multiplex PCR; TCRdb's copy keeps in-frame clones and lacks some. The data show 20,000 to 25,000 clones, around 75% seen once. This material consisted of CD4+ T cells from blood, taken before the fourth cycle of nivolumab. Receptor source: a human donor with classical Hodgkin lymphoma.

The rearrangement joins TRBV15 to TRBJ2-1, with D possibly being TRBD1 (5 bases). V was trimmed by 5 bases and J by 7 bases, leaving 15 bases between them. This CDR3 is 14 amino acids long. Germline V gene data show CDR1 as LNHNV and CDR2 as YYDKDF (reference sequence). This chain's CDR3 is CATSRSREGNEQFF. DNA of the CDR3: TGTGCCACCAGCCGATCCAGGGAAGGGAATGAGCAGTTCTTC.

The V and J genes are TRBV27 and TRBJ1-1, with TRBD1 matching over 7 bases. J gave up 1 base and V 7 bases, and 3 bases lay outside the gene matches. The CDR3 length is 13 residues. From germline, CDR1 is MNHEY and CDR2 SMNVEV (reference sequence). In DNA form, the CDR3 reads TGTGCCAGCATAGGGGGCGCGAACACTGAAGCTTTCTTT. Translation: CASIGGANTEAFF.

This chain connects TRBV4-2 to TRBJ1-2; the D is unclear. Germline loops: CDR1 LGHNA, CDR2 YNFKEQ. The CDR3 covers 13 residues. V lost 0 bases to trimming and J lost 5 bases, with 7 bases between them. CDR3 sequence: CASSQDSVYGYTF. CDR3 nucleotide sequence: TGTGCCAGCAGCCAAGATTCCGTTTATGGCTACACCTTC.

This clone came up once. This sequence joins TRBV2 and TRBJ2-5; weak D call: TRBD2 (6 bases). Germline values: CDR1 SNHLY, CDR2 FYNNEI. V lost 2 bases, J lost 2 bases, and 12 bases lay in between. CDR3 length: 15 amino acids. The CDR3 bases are TGTGCCAGCAGTGAATTCGGGGCGGGACAAGAGACCCAGTACTTC. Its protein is CASSEFGAGQETQYF.

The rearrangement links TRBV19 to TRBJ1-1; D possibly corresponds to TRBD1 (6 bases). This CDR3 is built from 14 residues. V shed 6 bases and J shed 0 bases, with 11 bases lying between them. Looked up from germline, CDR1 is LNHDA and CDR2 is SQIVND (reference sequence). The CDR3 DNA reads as TGTGCCAGTAGCCTGACAGGCATGAACACTGAAGCTTTCTTT. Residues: CASSLTGMNTEAFF.

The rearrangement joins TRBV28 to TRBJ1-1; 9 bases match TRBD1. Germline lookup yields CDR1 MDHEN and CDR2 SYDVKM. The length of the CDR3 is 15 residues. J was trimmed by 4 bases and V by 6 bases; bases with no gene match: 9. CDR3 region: CASRDGTGIRTEAFF. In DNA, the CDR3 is TGTGCCAGCAGGGACGGGACAGGGATACGCACTGAAGCTTTCTTT.

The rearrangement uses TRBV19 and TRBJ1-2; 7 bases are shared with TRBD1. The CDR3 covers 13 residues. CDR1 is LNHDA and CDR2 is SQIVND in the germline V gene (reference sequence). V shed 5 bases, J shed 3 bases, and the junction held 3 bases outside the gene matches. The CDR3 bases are TGTGCCAGTAGTGCTCAGGGGGACTATGGCTACACCTTC. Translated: CASSAQGDYGYTF.